This entry is about one T cell receptor (beta chain). The antigen remains undetermined. Trimming stripped 3 bases from V and 8 bases from J, with 14 bases between. This CDR3 has 15 amino acids. The V gene's germline CDR1 is PRHDT and CDR2 FYEKMQ (reference sequence). Vbeta (60) and Jbeta (13) primers were used in the PCR. Clones were sequenced by immunoSEQ multiplex PCR, and TCRdb holds only the in-frame ones, with some missing. The data contain 100,000 or so clones, roughly 63% of them seen just once; the ten biggest clones take up about 6.7%. These data originate in a study of cytomegalovirus exposure and HLA in healthy donors. Study results and limitations: Prediction of most subjects' HLA-A and HLA-B alleles by TCR beta sequences was reportedly accurate. Presence/absence analyses took donor sequencing depth as roughly uniform. Rarity held for most TCR sequences, but there were some public TCRs that occurred in many donors.

The clonotype originates from a woman aged 30 to 39 in good health and CMV-seronegative. The chain links TRBV13 to TRBJ1-6; D remains unclear. Sequencing input: PBMCs. In nucleotides, the CDR3 is TGTGCCAGCAGCTTGCTCCGGGGATGGGATTCACCCCTCCACTTT. Protein product: CASSLLRGWDSPLHF.